The 8 T cell receptor beta chains below come from one sample, sequenced in a study of blood T cell repertoires in COVID-19. TCRdb keeps only in-frame clones here, not all; method: immunoSEQ multiplex PCR. The sample gives 150,000 to 200,000 clones, just under 90% of which show up once; 10% is in the top ten. Sequencing input: peripheral blood. These receptors all stem from a woman between 65 and 79 years old with COVID-19, enrolled during active disease.

The chain has TRBV28 and TRBJ1-1, with D perhaps matching TRBD1 (6 bases). CDR1 and CDR2 (germline): MDHEN, SYDVKM. This CDR3 spans 16 amino acids. V lost 7 bases and J lost 3, with 21 bases in between. The CDR3 region is CASNNGTLVRDTEAFF. The DNA for the CDR3 is TGTGCCAGCAACAACGGGACACTCGTGAGGGACACTGAAGCTTTCTTT.

This chain links TRBV18 with TRBJ1-2; D not resolved. CDR1 is KGHSH, CDR2 LQKENI, per germline. This CDR3 has 15 residues. Deletions cut 2 bases from V and 7 bases from J, with 17 bases between. This CDR3 reads CASSPLAGVEAGYTF. CDR3 nucleotides: TGTGCCAGCTCACCATTGGCAGGAGTGGAGGCTGGCTACACCTTC.

This chain joins TRBV21-1 and TRBJ1-2; no check of the table's D call, TRBD1, against the DNA was made. TRBV21-1 is tagged as a pseudogene. This CDR3 is 19 amino acids long. Here the CDR3 reads CASSKGLRPLNAGDYGYTF. The CDR3 nucleotides read TGTGCCAGCAGCAAAGGCCTTCGTCCACTAAACGCAGGGGACTATGGCTACACCTTC.

J is TRBJ2-7 and V is TRBV11-2; D is perhaps TRBD1 (5 bases). The CDR3 contains 14 residues. The V end lost 0 bases, the J end lost 3 bases, and 9 bases lay between the germline ends. Germline V gives CDR1 SGHAT, CDR2 FQNNGV. CDR3 amino acids: CASSLDRANYEQYF. The CDR3 DNA is TGTGCCAGCAGCTTAGACAGGGCGAACTACGAGCAGTACTTC.

The gene calls are TRBV21-1 and TRBJ2-7; the table calls TRBD1, which could not be checked here. TRBV21-1 is a pseudogene. CDR3 length equals 15 residues. The chain's CDR3 is CASNYRDSSHYEQYF. DNA of the CDR3: TGTGCCAGCAACTACCGGGACAGCTCCCACTACGAGCAGTACTTC.

The chain recombines TRBV27 with TRBJ2-1; D may be TRBD1 (6 bases). Deletions cut 8 bases from V and 2 bases from J, with 13 bases between. Germline V gene sequence: CDR1 MNHEY, CDR2 SMNVEV (reference sequence). The CDR3 has 14 amino acids. The CDR3 protein is CASQSRDTYNEQFF. Written as DNA, the CDR3 is TGTGCCAGCCAGAGTAGGGACACCTACAATGAGCAGTTCTTC.

J is TRBJ2-2 and V is TRBV18; D is perhaps TRBD2 (6 bases). V lost 1 base to trimming and J lost 0 bases, with 9 bases between them. The germline CDR1 and CDR2 sequences are KGHSH and LQKENI. The CDR3 totals 16 residues. CDR3 in DNA: TGTGCCAGCTCACCACGTAGGGACTCGAACACCGGGGAGCTGTTTTTT. Translation: CASSPRRDSNTGELFF.

V is TRBV7-8 and J is TRBJ2-1, with D unresolved. CDR3 length: 15 residues. In germline, CDR1 is SGHVS, CDR2 FQNEAQ. The V end lost 4 bases, the J end lost 0 bases, and 10 bases lay between the germline ends. The CDR3 here is CASSSPRSSYNEQFF. The CDR3 DNA sequence: TGTGCCAGCAGCTCCCCCCGGAGCTCCTACAATGAGCAGTTCTTC.